What follows is one T cell receptor beta chain and its context. Study processing details: Using reference gene primer amplification, nucleated cell counts were estimated. The table came from immunoSEQ multiplex PCR; TCRdb's copy has only in-frame clones and leaves some out. V and J calls and clone size are copied from that table; D and trimming were computed from the DNA. The sample shows a few hundred thousand clones, more than 70% of them seen only once. These data belong to a study of blood T cell repertoires in COVID-19. About the research overall: There were acute and convalescent COVID-19 samples, and they came from the United States, Italy and Spain. Sample material is recorded as cDNA or gDNA derived from T cells, B-cell-depleted T cells, or PBMCs.

Sequencing was carried out using peripheral blood. This receptor was taken from a man aged 18 to 30 who had recovered from COVID-19.

The CDR3 nucleotides read TGTGCCAGCAGCTTAAGTAGGTGGGCAGAAGAATATATGAACACTGAAGCTTTCTTT. This codes for CASSLSRWAEEYMNTEAFF. The chain uses TRBV11-2 and TRBJ1-1; no clear D gene. The germline gives CDR1 SGHAT, CDR2 FQNNGV. This CDR3 contains 19 residues. The V gene lost 2 bases and the J gene lost 0 bases, with 22 bases spanning the gap. Supplemented by reference TRBV11-2 and TRBJ1-1, the full variable domain reads EAGVAQSPRYKIIEKRQSVAFWCNPISGHATLYWYQQILGQGPKLLIQFQNNGVVDDSQLPKDRFSAERLKGVDSTLKIQPAKLEDSAVYLCASSLSRWAEEYMNTEAFFGQGTRLTVV.